Following are 21 T cell receptor beta chains from one sample sequenced in a study of neurological immune-mediated disorders (dated by TCRdb to the late 2010s). The library was generated by 5' RACE. Sequencing instrument: Illumina HiSeq 2500. The public reads were reprocessed in TCRdb via fastp at Q25 and MiXCR, keeping in-frame beta chains. Under each unique CDR3 protein, matching rows form one entry showing the most common genes and DNA. Here the sample has approximately 84,000 distinct CDR3 sequences; around 4.7% occur a single time. Approximately 5.4% of the sample belongs to the ten largest clones. The time point label here, explained by the study, means: longitudinal time-point 3. Sequencing used PBMCs. These receptors all come from a woman aged 55 to 70 with multiple sclerosis.

In its sample, this clonotype was seen many times. The CDR3 loop is CASSLSGTVYGYTF. Here the CDR3 DNA reads TGTGCCAGCAGTTTAAGTGGGACAGTATATGGCTACACCTTC. V usage is TRBV12-3 or TRBV12-4 and J usage is TRBJ1-2, with TRBD1 identical over 7 bases. V trimming: 2 bases; J trimming: 5 bases; junction bases outside the gene matches: 5. The CDR3 extends over 14 amino acids.

This clonotype appeared many times. This chain connects TRBV5-1 to TRBJ1-2; D perhaps matches TRBD1 (5 bases). With 6 bases removed from V and 5 bases from J, the gap between germline ends came to 14 bases. This CDR3 contains 13 residues. Per the germline V gene, CDR1 is SGHRS and CDR2 is YFSETQ. CDR3: CASTFGTDYGYTF. DNA for the CDR3: TGCGCCAGCACTTTTGGGACTGATTATGGCTACACCTTC.

This clonotype was picked up a small number of times. This chain connects TRBV12-3 or TRBV12-4 to TRBJ2-6; no reliable D call. V lost 7 bases and J lost 1, with 11 bases in between. The CDR3 runs to 15 residues. CDR3 amino acids: CASTQVRSGANVLTF. CDR3 bases: TGTGCCAGCACCCAAGTTCGGTCTGGGGCCAACGTCCTGACTTTC.

There are many counts of this clonotype. V gene TRBV27 combines with J gene TRBJ2-1; D ambiguous. This CDR3 region has 15 residues. V was clipped by 3 bases and J by 0 bases, with 9 bases between them. Germline V gene lookup returns CDR1 MNHEY and CDR2 SMNVEV (reference sequence). DNA of the CDR3: TGTGCCAGCAGTTTTACTCGAAGCTCCTACAATGAGCAGTTCTTC. It encodes CASSFTRSSYNEQFF.

This clonotype was observed many times. The chain carries TRBV4-1 and TRBJ1-3; perhaps TRBD1 as D (6 bases). Trimming took off 0 bases at V and 2 bases at J, with 8 bases between the two ends. CDR1 and CDR2 (germline): MGHRA, YSYEKL. The CDR3 extends over 15 amino acids. The CDR3 DNA reads as TGCGCCAGCAGCCAAGATACAGGGACTGGAAACACCATATATTTT. It yields the protein CASSQDTGTGNTIYF.

This clonotype was found many times. This rearrangement joins TRBV15 to TRBJ2-7; possibly TRBD2 for D (5 bases). The CDR3 consists of 14 residues. Germline V lookup: CDR1 LNHNV, CDR2 YYDKDF (reference sequence). The V end was cut by 3 bases, the J end by 0 bases, with 9 bases between. CDR3 loop: CATSSTGNSYEQYF. In nucleotides, the CDR3 is TGTGCCACCAGCAGCACCGGGAACTCCTACGAGCAGTACTTC. The full variable domain, rest sourced from reference TRBV15 and TRBJ2-7, is DAMVIQNPRYQVTQFGKPVTLSCSQTLNHNVMYWYQQKSSQAPKLLFHYYDKDFNNEADTPDNFQSRRPNTSFCFLDIRSPGLGDTAMYLCATSSTGNSYEQYFGPGTRLTVT.

This clonotype was recorded at least ten times. In nucleotides, the CDR3 is TGCAGTGCTATTGGCTCCTTAGCTAACTATGGCTACACCTTC. It encodes CSAIGSLANYGYTF. The chain joins TRBV20-1 to TRBJ1-2, with unresolved D. This CDR3 comprises 14 residues. In germline, CDR1 is DFQATT, CDR2 SNEGSKA (reference sequence). With 4 bases removed from V and 0 bases from J, the gap between germline ends came to 12 bases.

This clonotype was counted ten times or more. V usage is TRBV20-1 and J usage is TRBJ2-5; maybe TRBD1 (5 bases). Germline assignment: CDR1 DFQATT and CDR2 SNEGSKA (reference sequence). Deletions cut 0 bases from V and 4 bases from J, with 15 bases between. This CDR3 comprises 15 residues. CDR3 region: CSARDASGPRETQYF. The CDR3 DNA follows: TGCAGTGCTAGAGATGCCTCAGGGCCGCGAGAGACCCAGTACTTC.

This clonotype came up many times. V and J are TRBV18 and TRBJ2-5, with D possibly matching TRBD2 (5 bases). Between the trimmed V and J ends, which lost 3 bases and 1 base, there was a span of 6 bases. This CDR3 spans 13 amino acids. Germline CDR1 KGHSH, CDR2 LQKENI. The CDR3 loop is CASSPGIQETQYF. CDR3 DNA sequence: TGTGCCAGCTCACCCGGGATCCAAGAGACCCAGTACTTC.

The table lists this clonotype with many counts. The chain has TRBV5-1 and TRBJ2-2, with D unresolved. In germline, CDR1 is SGHRS, CDR2 YFSETQ. This CDR3 spans 14 amino acids. Trimming pared 1 base from V and 1 base from J, leaving 5 bases between. CDR3 amino acids: CASSLLQNTGELFF. The CDR3 DNA reads as TGCGCCAGCAGCTTGTTGCAGAACACCGGGGAGCTGTTTTTT.

This clonotype was observed many times. The chain employs TRBV5-1 and TRBJ1-2; 9 nucleotides line up with TRBD1. CDR3 size: 17 residues. Trimming removed 4 bases from V and 7 bases from J; junction bases left unmatched: 17. CDR1 is SGHRS and CDR2 is YFSETQ in the germline V gene. The CDR3 reads CASSPRDREKELRGYTF. DNA of the CDR3: TGCGCCAGCAGCCCCCGGGACAGGGAAAAGGAGTTGCGTGGCTACACCTTC. Supplemented by reference TRBV5-1 and TRBJ1-2, the full variable domain reads KAGVTQTPRYLIKTRGQQVTLSCSPISGHRSVSWYQQTPGQGLQFLFEYFSETQRNKGNFPGRFSGRQFSNSRSEMNVSTLELGDSALYLCASSPRDREKELRGYTFGSGTRLTVV.

This clonotype was seen many times. The chain carries TRBV20-1 and TRBJ1-2, with 9 bases lining up with TRBD1. Germline V CDR1 and CDR2: DFQATT, SNEGSKA (reference sequence). Trimming took 6 bases from V and 6 from J; bases not matched to a gene: 8. The CDR3 sequence is 13 residues long. CDR3 coding DNA: TGCAGTGCCGCTAGGGACAGGGATGATGGCTACACCTTC. Amino acids: CSAARDRDDGYTF.

This clonotype was recorded at least ten times. The chain couples TRBV5-1 to TRBJ2-7, with 7 bases matching TRBD1. The ends lost 1 base at V and 0 bases at J; junction bases unmatched: 1. CDR1 and CDR2 (germline): SGHRS, YFSETQ. There are 14 residues in the CDR3. Here the CDR3 DNA reads TGCGCCAGCAGCTTGAGGGACAGCTCCTACGAGCAGTACTTC. Its translation: CASSLRDSSYEQYF.

This clonotype came up many times. The chain joins TRBV3-1 to TRBJ2-1; D might be TRBD1 (6 bases). Germline values: CDR1 LGHDT, CDR2 YNNKEL (reference sequence). The CDR3 consists of 15 residues. The V end was cut by 4 bases, the J end by 5 bases, with 15 bases between. CDR3 loop: CASSRRRGENNEQFF. The CDR3 region has the DNA TGTGCCAGCAGCCGACGCAGGGGCGAAAACAATGAGCAGTTCTTC.

This clonotype was found many times. V and J are TRBV20-1 and TRBJ2-7; D is uncertain. CDR3 length: 13 residues. Germline CDR1 is DFQATT and CDR2 is SNEGSKA (reference sequence). Trimming left V 0 bases short and J 0 bases short, with 6 bases between. Written as DNA, the CDR3 is TGCAGTGCTAGAGAGTCGGGCTCCTACGAGCAGTACTTC. The encoded protein is CSARESGSYEQYF.

This clonotype was seen at least ten times. The chain joins TRBV5-1 to TRBJ1-1; the match to TRBD1 covers 8 bases. Unmatched junction bases numbered 10, after V lost 4 bases and J lost 8 bases. The CDR3 totals 14 residues. CDR1 is SGHRS, CDR2 YFSETQ, per germline. The CDR3 is CASSAGGASGEAFF. In nucleotides, the CDR3 is TGCGCCAGCAGCGCAGGGGGCGCGTCAGGGGAAGCTTTCTTT.

This clonotype was detected ten times or more. V usage is TRBV12-3 or TRBV12-4 and J usage is TRBJ1-3; the match to TRBD1 covers 10 bases. The CDR3 has 17 amino acids. The trim removed 6 bases at V and 4 bases at J, leaving 12 bases unmatched. CDR3 region: CASSLGVTGGSGNTIYF. CDR3 DNA sequence: TGTGCCAGCAGCCTCGGGGTGACAGGGGGCTCGGGAAACACCATATATTTT.

This clonotype showed up many times. V gene TRBV20-1 combines with J gene TRBJ2-2; TRBD2 matches at 12 bases. The CDR3 covers 19 residues. V lost 1 base to trimming and J lost 2 bases; unmatched junction nucleotides: 11. Germline-derived CDR1 and CDR2 are DFQATT and SNEGSKA (reference sequence). In nucleotides, the CDR3 is TGCAGTGCTAGAGCCTCACTAGCGGGGGGACCGACCAACACCGGGGAGCTGTTTTTT. It specifies CSARASLAGGPTNTGELFF.

This clonotype was counted ten times or more. CDR3 bases: TGTGCCAGCAGCTCCTCCAAACAGGGGTACACCGGGGAGCTGTTTTTT. This gives the protein CASSSSKQGYTGELFF. The V call is TRBV27, the J call TRBJ2-2; 7 positions match TRBD1. V dropped 6 bases and J dropped 3; count of bases not matched to a gene: 10. The CDR3 is 16 amino acids. CDR1 is MNHEY and CDR2 is SMNVEV in the germline V gene (reference sequence).

This clonotype was seen repeatedly, ten times or more. The genes are TRBV5-1 and TRBJ1-5; maybe TRBD1 (6 bases). Trimming took 0 bases from V and 9 from J, leaving 19 bases between them. In germline, CDR1 is SGHRS, CDR2 YFSETQ. The CDR3 spans 16 residues. In DNA, the CDR3 is TGCGCCAGCAGCTTGGACGGTTATAACAGGGATTCGCCCCAGCATTTT. Translation: CASSLDGYNRDSPQHF.

V usage is TRBV30 and J usage is TRBJ1-2, with no clear D. The germline V gene encodes CDR1 GTSNPN and CDR2 SVGIG (reference sequence). This CDR3 spans 13 amino acids. Deletions cut 0 bases from V and 4 bases from J, with 9 bases between. CDR3 residues: CAWSVGRTYGYTF. CDR3 nucleotide sequence: TGTGCCTGGAGTGTAGGGCGGACCTATGGCTACACCTTC.